Listed here is a single TCR beta chain. The donors were part of the validation cohort, which consisted of roughly 110 subjects and was separate from the first cohort of under 850 subjects. Sequencing was performed with immunoSEQ multiplex PCR; in TCRdb, only in-frame clones are kept and a portion is missing. The sample consists of 150,000 or so clones, almost 85% of them appearing once. This sample is part of a study of cytomegalovirus exposure and HLA in healthy donors. CDR1 is GTSNPN and CDR2 is SVGIG in the germline V gene (reference sequence). The CDR3 spans 15 residues. Trimming cost V 2 bases and J 0 bases; bases outside gene matches: 3.

The chain recombines TRBV30 with TRBJ2-2; 7 bases align to TRBD2. This TCR came from a young man in good health and CMV-seropositive. The specimen was PBMCs. CDR3 loop: CAWSRGLPNTGELFF. DNA of the CDR3: TGTGCCTGGAGTCGGGGACTACCGAACACCGGGGAGCTGTTTTTT.